This T cell receptor (beta chain) emerged from a study of siplizumab effects on memory and regulatory T cells. Assay: immunoSEQ multiplex PCR; the TCRdb copy retains only in-frame clones and omits some. This sample has 55,000 to 70,000 clones, with 85% to 95% found just once. About this clone itself: Its specificity is unknown.

The study, taken as a whole, reports: The average Treg-derived proportion among mappable alloreactive CD4+ clones was 68.8% with siplizumab versus roughly 30% in controls. Phenotypic classification as naive or memory proved unattainable for roughly 75-95% of proliferating CD4+ or CD8+ clones. Among sequences traceable to unstimulated CD4+ memory cells, alloreactive ones were significantly reduced by siplizumab. Both greater diversity than memory cells and a major contribution to the alloresponse seemed to characterize naive T cells.

The sequence was collected from a human donor in good health. Sequencing used CD8+ T cells sorted from blood.

Here the CDR3 reads CAISPTTAGGTYEQYF. In DNA form, the CDR3 reads TGTGCCATCAGCCCCACCACGGCGGGGGGAACCTACGAGCAGTACTTC. The rearrangement joins TRBV10-3 to TRBJ2-7, with 8 bases lining up with TRBD2. Trimming took 6 bases from V and 2 from J; bases not matched to a gene: 12. The CDR3 loop spans 16 amino acids. Germline V gene sequence: CDR1 ENHRY, CDR2 SYGVKD.